These 13 T cell receptor beta chains were all obtained from the same sample, sequenced in a study of blood T cell repertoires in COVID-19. Profiling relied on immunoSEQ multiplex PCR, and the TCRdb table lists in-frame clones only, not all of them. The table lists approximately 90,000 clones, over 70% of them singletons. What was sequenced was peripheral blood. The receptor set was obtained from an elderly man with active or convalescent COVID-19.

The V call is TRBV27, the J call TRBJ2-1; D unresolved. This CDR3 spans 11 amino acids. CDR1 and CDR2 (germline): MNHEY, SMNVEV (reference sequence). The ends were cut back, 6 bases at V and 3 bases at J, with 3 bases in the middle. CDR3: CASSHYNEQFF. The CDR3, as DNA: TGTGCCAGCAGCCACTACAATGAGCAGTTCTTC.

This rearrangement joins TRBV3-1 (or the pseudogene TRBV3-2) to TRBJ2-2, with D possibly TRBD2 on 5 matching bases. The CDR3 length is 14 residues. CDR1 and CDR2 from the germline V gene are LGHDT and YNNKEL (reference sequence). Trimming shortened V by 1 base and J by 5 bases, and 8 bases separated the two germline ends. Written as DNA, the CDR3 is TGTGCCAGCAGCCAAGCCGGGGTGACCGGGGAGCTGTTTTTT. It yields the protein CASSQAGVTGELFF.

The rearrangement uses TRBV11-2 and TRBJ1-2; 7 nucleotides align to TRBD1. The germline gives CDR1 SGHAT, CDR2 FQNNGV. The length of the CDR3 is 13 residues. V was pared by 5 bases and J by 8 bases, with 8 bases of the junction left unmatched. The CDR3, as DNA: TGTGCCAGCAGCCAAGGGACAGCCGGGGGCTACACCTTC. This sequence encodes CASSQGTAGGYTF.

The chain joins TRBV18 to TRBJ1-1; D is possibly TRBD1 (6 bases). Trimming took 3 bases from V and 4 from J, leaving 12 bases between them. Germline CDR1 is KGHSH and CDR2 is LQKENI. The CDR3 is made up of 14 amino acids. CDR3 coding DNA: TGTGCCAGCTCACCGACAGGTGGGACCACTGAAGCTTTCTTT. This encodes CASSPTGGTTEAFF.

The chain has TRBV6-5 and TRBJ2-5, with 8 bases matching TRBD2. V lost 5 bases to trimming and J lost 5 bases; unmatched junction nucleotides: 7. CDR3 length: 14 amino acids. Germline assignment: CDR1 MNHEY and CDR2 SVGAGI. The CDR3 loop reads CASSQGLGVETQYF. The CDR3 DNA is TGTGCCAGCAGTCAGGGACTAGGGGTGGAGACCCAGTACTTC.

The chain employs TRBV7-2 and TRBJ2-2, with TRBD1 identical over 10 bases. CDR1 is SGHTA and CDR2 is FQGNSA in the germline V gene. V shed 1 base and J 9 bases; nucleotides not matched to a gene: 11. This CDR3 spans 17 amino acids. CDR3 region: CASSLDSGTGAPRELFF. The CDR3 bases are TGTGCCAGCAGCTTAGATTCCGGGACAGGGGCCCCAAGGGAGCTGTTTTTT.

The rearrangement joins TRBV5-1 to TRBJ1-1; D not resolved. CDR3 size: 14 residues. The V gene's germline CDR1 is SGHRS and CDR2 YFSETQ. The V end lost 0 bases, the J end lost 3 bases, and 9 bases lay between the germline ends. CDR3 coding DNA: TGCGCCAGCAGCTTGGTGCGGGGTGACACTGAAGCTTTCTTT. This translates into CASSLVRGDTEAFF.

The chain joins TRBV30 to TRBJ1-1; possibly TRBD1 for D (6 bases). V lost 3 bases and J 3 bases, leaving 14 bases between the germline ends. The CDR3 length is 14 residues. Germline assignment: CDR1 GTSNPN and CDR2 SVGIG (reference sequence). The CDR3 region is CAWSLPQGYTEAFF. The DNA for the CDR3 is TGTGCCTGGAGCCTTCCGCAGGGGTACACTGAAGCTTTCTTT. The full variable domain, with the rest looked up from reference TRBV30 and TRBJ1-1, is SQTIHQWPATLVQPVGSPLSLECTVEGTSNPNLYWYRQAAGRGLQLLFYSVGIGQISSEVPQNLSASRPQDRQFILSSKKLLLSDSGFYLCAWSLPQGYTEAFFGQGTRLTVV.

This clone appeared a single time. The CDR3 nucleotides read TGTGCCAGTAGTATATCTCTAGCGGACTTCACCGGGGAGCTGTTTTTT. It encodes CASSISLADFTGELFF. The V and J genes are TRBV19 and TRBJ2-2; 7 bases fit TRBD2. Trimming removed 2 bases from V and 4 bases from J; junction bases left unmatched: 7. This CDR3 is 16 amino acids long. Per germline, CDR1 LNHDA and CDR2 SQIVND (reference sequence). The variable domain in full, with the rest retrieved from reference TRBV19 and TRBJ2-2, is DGGITQSPKYLFRKEGQNVTLSCEQNLNHDAMYWYRQDPGQGLRLIYYSQIVNDFQKGDIAEGYSVSREKKESFPLTVTSAQKNPTAFYLCASSISLADFTGELFFGEGSRLTVL.

The chain recombines TRBV19 with TRBJ2-3; 9 nucleotides align to TRBD1. V lost 6 bases, J lost 3 bases, and 7 bases stayed unmatched. This CDR3 contains 15 residues. Germline V CDR1 and CDR2: LNHDA, SQIVND (reference sequence). This CDR3 is CASRKIGQGTDTQYF. The CDR3 DNA reads TGTGCCAGTAGGAAAATAGGACAGGGGACAGATACGCAGTATTTT. The complete variable domain, with remaining parts taken from reference TRBV19 and TRBJ2-3, reads DGGITQSPKYLFRKEGQNVTLSCEQNLNHDAMYWYRQDPGQGLRLIYYSQIVNDFQKGDIAEGYSVSREKKESFPLTVTSAQKNPTAFYLCASRKIGQGTDTQYFGPGTRLTVL.

This clone has a handful of counts. J is TRBJ1-2 and V is TRBV30; no reliable D call. CDR1 is GTSNPN, CDR2 SVGIG, per germline (reference sequence). The V end lost 3 bases, the J end lost 13 bases, and 21 bases lay between the germline ends. This CDR3 has 13 residues. CDR3 coding DNA: TGTGCCTGGAGCGTTCCGGAGTGGACTGACTGCACCTTC. Amino acid sequence: CAWSVPEWTDCTF.

This CDR3 reads CASRLLAASSNEQFF. The CDR3, as DNA: TGTGCCAGCAGGCTACTAGCAGCCTCAAGCAATGAGCAGTTCTTC. The genes are TRBV2 and TRBJ2-1, with D possibly matching TRBD2 (6 bases). Trimming stripped 6 bases from V and 6 bases from J, with 18 bases between. Germline V gene sequence: CDR1 SNHLY, CDR2 FYNNEI. This CDR3 comprises 15 residues.

This rearrangement joins TRBV19 to TRBJ1-5, with TRBD1 as a possible D gene (5 bases). The germline CDR1 and CDR2 sequences are LNHDA and SQIVND (reference sequence). The ends were cut back, 1 base at V and 7 bases at J, with 11 bases in the middle. CDR3 size: 14 residues. This CDR3 is CASSIVQGRQPQHF. The CDR3 DNA sequence: TGTGCCAGTAGTATAGTCCAGGGAAGGCAGCCCCAGCATTTT.